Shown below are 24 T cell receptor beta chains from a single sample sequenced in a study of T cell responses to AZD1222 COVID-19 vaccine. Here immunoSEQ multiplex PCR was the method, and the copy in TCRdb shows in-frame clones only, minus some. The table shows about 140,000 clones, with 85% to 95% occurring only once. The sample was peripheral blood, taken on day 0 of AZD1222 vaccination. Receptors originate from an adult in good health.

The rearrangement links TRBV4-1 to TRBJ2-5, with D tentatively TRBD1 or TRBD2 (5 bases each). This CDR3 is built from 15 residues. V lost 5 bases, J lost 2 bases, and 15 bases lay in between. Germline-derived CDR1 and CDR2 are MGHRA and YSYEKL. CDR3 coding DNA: TGCGCCAGCAGCTCACAACCGGGACCACAAGAGACCCAGTACTTC. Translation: CASSSQPGPQETQYF.

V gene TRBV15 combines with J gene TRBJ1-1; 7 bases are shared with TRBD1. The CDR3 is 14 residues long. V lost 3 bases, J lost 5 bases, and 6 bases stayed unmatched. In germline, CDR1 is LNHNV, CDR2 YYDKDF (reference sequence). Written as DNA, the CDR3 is TGTGCCACCAGCAGCCAGGGGGATCGAACTGAAGCTTTCTTT. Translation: CATSSQGDRTEAFF.

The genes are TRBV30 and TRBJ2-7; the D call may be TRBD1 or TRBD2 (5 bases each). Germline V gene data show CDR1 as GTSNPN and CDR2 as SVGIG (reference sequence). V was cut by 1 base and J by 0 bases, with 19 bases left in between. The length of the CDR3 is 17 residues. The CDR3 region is CAWSGLGVRLSSYEQYF. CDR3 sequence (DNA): TGTGCCTGGAGTGGTTTGGGGGTGCGCCTAAGCTCCTACGAGCAGTACTTC.

The CDR3 nucleotides read TGTGCCTGGAGTGTCGAGACAGGCACTGAAGCTTTCTTT. Amino acids: CAWSVETGTEAFF. V and J are TRBV30 and TRBJ1-1; tentatively, D is TRBD1 (6 bases). Trimming pared 0 bases from V and 4 bases from J, leaving 9 bases between. The V gene's germline CDR1 is GTSNPN and CDR2 SVGIG (reference sequence). The CDR3 totals 13 residues.

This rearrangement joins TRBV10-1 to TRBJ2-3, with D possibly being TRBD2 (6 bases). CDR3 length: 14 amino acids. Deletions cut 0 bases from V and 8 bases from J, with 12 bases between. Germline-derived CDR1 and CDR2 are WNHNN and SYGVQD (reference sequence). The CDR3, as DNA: TGCGCCAGCAGTGAGTCCCGTAGCGGAGGTACGCAGTATTTT. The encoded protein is CASSESRSGGTQYF.

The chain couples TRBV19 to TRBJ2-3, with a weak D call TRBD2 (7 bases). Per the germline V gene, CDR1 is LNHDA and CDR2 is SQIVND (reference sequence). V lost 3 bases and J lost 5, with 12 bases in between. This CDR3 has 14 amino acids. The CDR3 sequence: CASSIGGRGDTQYF. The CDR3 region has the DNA TGTGCCAGTAGTATCGGGGGGCGAGGAGATACGCAGTATTTT.

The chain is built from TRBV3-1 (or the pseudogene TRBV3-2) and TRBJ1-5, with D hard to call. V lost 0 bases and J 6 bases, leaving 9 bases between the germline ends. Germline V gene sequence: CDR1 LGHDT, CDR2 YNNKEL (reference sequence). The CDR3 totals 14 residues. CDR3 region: CASSQDNGVQPQHF. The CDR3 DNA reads TGTGCCAGCAGCCAAGATAACGGGGTTCAGCCCCAGCATTTT.

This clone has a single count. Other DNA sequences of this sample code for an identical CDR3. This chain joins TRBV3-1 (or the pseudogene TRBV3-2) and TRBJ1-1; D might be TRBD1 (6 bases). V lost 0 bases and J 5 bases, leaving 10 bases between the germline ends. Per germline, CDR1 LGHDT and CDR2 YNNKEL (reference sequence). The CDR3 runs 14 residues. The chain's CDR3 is CASSQDGGGTEAFF. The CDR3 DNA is TGTGCCAGCAGCCAAGATGGAGGGGGGACTGAAGCTTTCTTT.

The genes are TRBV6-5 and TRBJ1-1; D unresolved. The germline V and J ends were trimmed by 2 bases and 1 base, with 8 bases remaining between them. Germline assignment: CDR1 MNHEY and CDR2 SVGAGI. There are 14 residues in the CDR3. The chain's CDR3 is CASSYREGNTEAFF. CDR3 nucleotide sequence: TGTGCCAGCAGTTACAGGGAGGGGAACACTGAAGCTTTCTTT.

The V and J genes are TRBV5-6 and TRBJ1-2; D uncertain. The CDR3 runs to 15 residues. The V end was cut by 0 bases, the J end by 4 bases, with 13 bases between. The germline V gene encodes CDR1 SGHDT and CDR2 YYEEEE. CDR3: CASSLDVGRSYGYTF. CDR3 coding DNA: TGTGCCAGCAGCTTGGACGTTGGACGGAGCTATGGCTACACCTTC.

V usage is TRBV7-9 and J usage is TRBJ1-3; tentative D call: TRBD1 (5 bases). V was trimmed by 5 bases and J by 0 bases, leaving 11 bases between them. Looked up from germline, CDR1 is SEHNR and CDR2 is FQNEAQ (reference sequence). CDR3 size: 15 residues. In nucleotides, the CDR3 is TGTGCCAGCAGCCCCGACAGCACCTCTGGAAACACCATATATTTT. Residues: CASSPDSTSGNTIYF.

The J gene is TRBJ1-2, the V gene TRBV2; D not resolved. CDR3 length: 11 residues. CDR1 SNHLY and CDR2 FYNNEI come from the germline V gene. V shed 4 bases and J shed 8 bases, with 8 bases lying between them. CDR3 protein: CASSGGYGYTF. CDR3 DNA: TGTGCCAGCAGTGGAGGTTACGGCTACACCTTC.

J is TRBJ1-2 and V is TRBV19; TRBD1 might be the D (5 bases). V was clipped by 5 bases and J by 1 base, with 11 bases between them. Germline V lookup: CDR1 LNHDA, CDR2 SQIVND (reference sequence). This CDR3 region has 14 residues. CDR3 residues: CASSPQTDNYGYTF. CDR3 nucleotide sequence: TGTGCCAGTAGTCCCCAGACAGATAACTATGGCTACACCTTC.

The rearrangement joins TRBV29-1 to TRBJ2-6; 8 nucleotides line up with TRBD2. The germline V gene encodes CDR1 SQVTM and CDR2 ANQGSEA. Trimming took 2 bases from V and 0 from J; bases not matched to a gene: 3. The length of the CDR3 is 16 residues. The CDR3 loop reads CSVESRGGSGANVLTF. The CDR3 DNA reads TGCAGCGTTGAAAGTCGGGGGGGCTCTGGGGCCAACGTCCTGACTTTC.

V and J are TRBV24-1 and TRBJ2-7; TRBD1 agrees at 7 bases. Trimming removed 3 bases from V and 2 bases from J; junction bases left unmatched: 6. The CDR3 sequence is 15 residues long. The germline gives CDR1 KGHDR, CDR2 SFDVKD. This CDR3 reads CATSDPQGPPYEQYF. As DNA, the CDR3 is TGTGCCACCAGTGATCCACAGGGGCCCCCCTACGAGCAGTACTTC.

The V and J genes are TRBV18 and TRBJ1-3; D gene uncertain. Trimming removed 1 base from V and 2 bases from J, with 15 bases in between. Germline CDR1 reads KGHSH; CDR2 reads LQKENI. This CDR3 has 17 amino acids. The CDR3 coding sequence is TGTGCCAGCTCACCACTAACGGACCGGTGGACTGGAAACACCATATATTTT. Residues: CASSPLTDRWTGNTIYF.

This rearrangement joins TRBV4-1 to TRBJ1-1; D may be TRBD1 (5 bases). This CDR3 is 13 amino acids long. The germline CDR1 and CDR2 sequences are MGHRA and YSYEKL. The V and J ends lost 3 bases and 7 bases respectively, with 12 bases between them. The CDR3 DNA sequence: TGCGCCAGCAGCCACCGACAGCCCGGTGAAGCTTTCTTT. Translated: CASSHRQPGEAFF.

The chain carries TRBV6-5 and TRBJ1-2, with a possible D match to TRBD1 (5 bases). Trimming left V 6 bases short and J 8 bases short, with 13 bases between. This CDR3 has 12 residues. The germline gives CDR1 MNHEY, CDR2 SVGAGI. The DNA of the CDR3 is TGTGCCAGCAGGGGGGGATGTCGGGGCTACACCTTC. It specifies CASRGGCRGYTF.

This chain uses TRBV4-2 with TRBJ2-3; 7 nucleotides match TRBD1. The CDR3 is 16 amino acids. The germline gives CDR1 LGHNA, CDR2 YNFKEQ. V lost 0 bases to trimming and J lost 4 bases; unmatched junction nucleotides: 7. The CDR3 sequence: CASSQERGTEADTQYF. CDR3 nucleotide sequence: TGTGCCAGCAGCCAAGAGAGGGGGACAGAGGCAGATACGCAGTATTTT.

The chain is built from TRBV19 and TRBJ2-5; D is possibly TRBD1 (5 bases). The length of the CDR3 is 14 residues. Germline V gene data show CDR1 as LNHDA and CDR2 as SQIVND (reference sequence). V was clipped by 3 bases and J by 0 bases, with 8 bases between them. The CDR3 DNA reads TGTGCCAGTAGTATTCTAGGGGACCAAGAGACCCAGTACTTC. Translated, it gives CASSILGDQETQYF.

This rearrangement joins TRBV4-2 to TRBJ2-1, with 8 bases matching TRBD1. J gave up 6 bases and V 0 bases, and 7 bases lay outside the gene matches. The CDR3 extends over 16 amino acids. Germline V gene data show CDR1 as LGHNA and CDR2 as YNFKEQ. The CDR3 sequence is CASSQESSDRANEQFF. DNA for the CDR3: TGTGCCAGCAGCCAAGAAAGTTCGGACAGGGCCAATGAGCAGTTCTTC.

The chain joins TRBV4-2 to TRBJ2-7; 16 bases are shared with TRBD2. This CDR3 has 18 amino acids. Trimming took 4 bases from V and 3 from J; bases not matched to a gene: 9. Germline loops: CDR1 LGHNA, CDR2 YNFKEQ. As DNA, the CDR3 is TGTGCCAGCAGCCTCGGGACTAGCGGGAGGGATTACAACTACGAGCAGTACTTC. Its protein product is CASSLGTSGRDYNYEQYF.

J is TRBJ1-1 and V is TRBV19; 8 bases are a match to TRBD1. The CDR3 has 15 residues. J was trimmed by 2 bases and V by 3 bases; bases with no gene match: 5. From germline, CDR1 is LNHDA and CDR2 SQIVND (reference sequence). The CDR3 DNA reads TGTGCCAGTAGTATCCCGGACAGGGAAAACACTGAAGCTTTCTTT. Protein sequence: CASSIPDRENTEAFF.

The CDR3 is CAWISGWGVGNTIYF. In DNA form, the CDR3 reads TGTGCCTGGATTAGTGGCTGGGGAGTAGGAAACACCATATATTTT. V and J are TRBV30 and TRBJ1-3, with unresolved D. The CDR3 is made up of 15 amino acids. Trimming took off 4 bases at V and 4 bases at J, with 17 bases between the two ends. Germline CDR1 reads GTSNPN; CDR2 reads SVGIG (reference sequence). Combining the CDR3 with reference TRBV30 and TRBJ1-3 gives the whole variable domain SQTIHQWPATLVQPVGSPLSLECTVEGTSNPNLYWYRQAAGRGLQLLFYSVGIGQISSEVPQNLSASRPQDRQFILSSKKLLLSDSGFYLCAWISGWGVGNTIYFGEGSWLTVV.